Following are 18 T cell receptor beta chains from one sample sequenced in a study of shared clonotypes between healthy human individuals. Generated by immunoSEQ multiplex PCR, the TCRdb table keeps only in-frame clones and is missing some. The sample includes some 1 million clones, about 75% of them seen just once. Sequenced input: memory CD4+ T cells sorted from blood. Subset of the sample: CD45RA-negative fraction. These receptor sequences come from a man younger than 35 in good health.

A remark on this clone: Other DNA sequences in this specimen translate into the identical CDR3. The gene calls are TRBV30 and TRBJ1-3; D is unresolved. CDR1 and CDR2 (germline): GTSNPN, SVGIG (reference sequence). Trimming stripped 4 bases from V and 4 bases from J, with 8 bases between. The CDR3 totals 12 residues. The CDR3 sequence is CAWKGAGNTIYF. The CDR3 DNA is TGTGCCTGGAAGGGTGCAGGAAACACCATATATTTT.

In this sample, this clone turned up once. The V gene is TRBV7-9, the J gene TRBJ1-1, with D tentatively TRBD1 (5 bases). Per germline, CDR1 SEHNR and CDR2 FQNEAQ (reference sequence). V was clipped by 7 bases and J by 8 bases, with 26 bases between them. This CDR3 comprises 16 residues. The CDR3 region is CASTSSGLGDQGEAFF. The CDR3 DNA follows: TGTGCCAGCACCTCCAGTGGCTTAGGGGACCAAGGAGAAGCTTTCTTT. Based on the CDR3 plus reference TRBV7-9 and TRBJ1-1, the full variable domain is DTGVSQNPRHKITKRGQNVTFRCDPISEHNRLYWYRQTLGQGPEFLTYFQNEAQLEKSRLLSDRFSAERPKGSFSTLEIQRTEQGDSAMYLCASTSSGLGDQGEAFFGQGTRLTVV.

V gene TRBV5-4 combines with J gene TRBJ1-2; TRBD1 might be the D (6 bases). This CDR3 is built from 13 residues. CDR1 and CDR2 from the germline V gene are SGHNT and YYREEE (reference sequence). The V and J ends lost 4 bases and 6 bases respectively, with 13 bases between them. The CDR3 nucleotides are TGTGCCAGCAGCGACACAGGGCGAGATGGCTACACCTTC. Protein: CASSDTGRDGYTF.

This rearrangement joins TRBV5-1 to TRBJ2-7; 11 positions match TRBD2. The germline V gene has CDR1 SGHRS and CDR2 YFSETQ. Trimming cost V 4 bases and J 3 bases; bases outside gene matches: 3. This CDR3 has 14 amino acids. CDR3 nucleotides: TGCGCCAGCAGCACTAGCGGGAGAGTCTACGAGCAGTACTTC. Translation gives CASSTSGRVYEQYF.

DNA for the CDR3: TGTGCCAGCAGCTCCCGGGACACCCGGGATGAAGCTTTCTTT. It encodes CASSSRDTRDEAFF. The chain links TRBV5-5 to TRBJ1-1; TRBD1 might be the D (6 bases). Looked up from germline, CDR1 is SGHKS and CDR2 is YYEKEE (reference sequence). The CDR3 has 14 residues. Trimming stripped 3 bases from V and 7 bases from J, with 16 bases between.

This clone was observed a few times. The chain has TRBV5-4 and TRBJ2-7; 7 bases are a match to TRBD2. The germline V gene encodes CDR1 SGHNT and CDR2 YYREEE (reference sequence). CDR3 length: 15 residues. Trimming cost V 0 bases and J 6 bases; bases outside gene matches: 9. CDR3 sequence: CASSLAGAGAGEQYF. The DNA for the CDR3 is TGTGCCAGCAGCTTGGCCGGGGCGGGAGCTGGCGAGCAGTACTTC.

The J gene is TRBJ1-6, the V gene TRBV10-3; D perhaps matches TRBD1 (6 bases). Germline loops: CDR1 ENHRY, CDR2 SYGVKD. This CDR3 contains 14 residues. V was cut by 4 bases and J by 9 bases, with 13 bases left in between. CDR3 protein: CAISVTGKGSPLHF. The DNA of the CDR3 is TGTGCCATCAGTGTTACAGGGAAGGGTTCACCCCTCCACTTT.

The J gene is TRBJ2-7, the V gene TRBV7-2; 7 nucleotides align to TRBD2. This CDR3 region has 15 residues. Germline CDR1 is SGHTA and CDR2 is FQGNSA. J lost 3 bases, V lost 5 bases, and 10 bases had no gene match. DNA for the CDR3: TGTGCCAGCAGCCGCGGGGGTACCTTGCTCTACGAGCAGTACTTC. Translated: CASSRGGTLLYEQYF.

The genes are TRBV7-9 and TRBJ1-6; 9 nucleotides align to TRBD1. This CDR3 is built from 15 residues. V lost 5 bases and J lost 10; bases outside the gene matches: 9. Germline V gene sequence: CDR1 SEHNR, CDR2 FQNEAQ (reference sequence). The CDR3 region is CASSQQTGGRSPLHF. CDR3 DNA sequence: TGTGCCAGCAGCCAACAAACAGGGGGCAGATCACCCCTCCACTTT.

The chain is built from TRBV7-2 and TRBJ2-2; D is uncertain. With 5 bases removed from V and 7 bases from J, the gap between germline ends came to 14 bases. CDR3 length equals 14 residues. Germline CDR1 reads SGHTA; CDR2 reads FQGNSA. Here the CDR3 reads CASSTSTHGGELFF. The CDR3, as DNA: TGTGCCAGCAGCACCTCGACTCACGGCGGGGAGCTGTTTTTT.

With respect to this clone: This specimen includes other DNA sequences encoding the same CDR3. V is TRBV5-1 and J is TRBJ1-2; D is undetermined. V was pared by 0 bases and J by 2 bases, with 5 bases between. The CDR3 covers 13 residues. The germline gives CDR1 SGHRS, CDR2 YFSETQ. CDR3 sequence reads: CASSLEFNYGYTF. The CDR3 DNA reads as TGCGCCAGCAGCTTGGAATTCAACTATGGCTACACCTTC.

Only a few counts were recorded for this clone. DNA for the CDR3: TGCGCCAGCTCCGGGTCGTCAACTAATGAAAAACTGTTTTTT. It yields the protein CASSGSSTNEKLFF. V is TRBV5-1 and J is TRBJ1-4, with D uncertain. V was shortened by 7 bases and J by 0 bases, with 10 bases between the two germline ends. Germline-derived CDR1 and CDR2 are SGHRS and YFSETQ. The CDR3 extends over 14 amino acids.

Points on this clone: Other DNA sequences in the sample encode the same CDR3. The genes are TRBV7-9 and TRBJ2-3; 12 bases map to TRBD2. The CDR3 loop spans 17 amino acids. Germline-derived CDR1 and CDR2 are SEHNR and FQNEAQ (reference sequence). Trimming at V came to 1 base and at J to 4 bases, leaving 6 bases not matched to a gene. The CDR3: CASSLGLAGGPADTQYF. The CDR3 nucleotides read TGTGCCAGCAGCTTAGGTCTAGCGGGAGGGCCGGCAGATACGCAGTATTTT.

Details on this clone: The junction departs from germline at one end; a sequencing error may be responsible. The chain couples TRBV7-7 to TRBJ2-3; D is possibly TRBD1 (6 bases). The CDR3 totals 15 residues. Per the germline V gene, CDR1 is SSHAT and CDR2 is FNYEAQ (reference sequence). The CDR3, as DNA: TGTGCTAGCAGCTTAGTAAGGCAGGGGTGGGATACGCAGTATTTT. Encoded protein: CASSLVRQGWDTQYF.

The gene calls are TRBV5-1 and TRBJ2-1, with 8 positions matching TRBD2. The CDR3 spans 15 residues. Germline V gives CDR1 SGHRS, CDR2 YFSETQ. Losses at the gene ends were 6 bases for V and 8 bases for J; bases not matched to a gene: 13. The CDR3 nucleotides are TGCGCCAGCACGATATCTGGCGGGAGGTTCGATGAGCAGTTCTTC. It translates to CASTISGGRFDEQFF.

The V gene is TRBV10-3, the J gene TRBJ2-7, with 8 bases identical to TRBD1. This CDR3 spans 18 amino acids. Germline CDR1 reads ENHRY; CDR2 reads SYGVKD. The junction had 13 bases not matched to a gene; V was cut back by 0 bases and J by 3 bases. In nucleotides, the CDR3 is TGTGCCATCAGTGAGTCCGCAGGGGGCGGCGGTGGGATCTACGAGCAGTACTTC. Residues: CAISESAGGGGGIYEQYF.

The rearrangement joins TRBV5-1 to TRBJ1-6; no definite D call. The V and J ends lost 4 bases and 5 bases respectively, with 13 bases between them. The CDR3 runs 15 residues. Germline V gives CDR1 SGHRS, CDR2 YFSETQ. CDR3 residues: CASSPDGNNNSPLHF. The CDR3 DNA sequence: TGCGCCAGCAGCCCGGACGGAAACAATAATTCACCCCTCCACTTT.

This chain links TRBV7-9 with TRBJ1-1; D might be TRBD1 (5 bases). V gave up 1 base and J gave up 5 bases, with 11 bases separating them. The germline V gene encodes CDR1 SEHNR and CDR2 FQNEAQ (reference sequence). CDR3 length: 14 amino acids. The CDR3 nucleotides read TGTGCCAGCAGCTTAGGCGGGACTGATACTGAAGCTTTCTTT. Its translation: CASSLGGTDTEAFF.